The 13 T cell receptor beta chains given below trace back to one sample, sequenced in a study of shared clonotypes between healthy human individuals (TCRdb year 2020). Library construction relied on the immunoSEQ multiplex PCR assay. This is the immuneACCESS table as TCRdb keeps it, with only in-frame sequences that have V and J called. A part of the clones is gone; compared with another copy, unresolved V genes explain less than half, and the rest is unexplained. This sample gives 650,000 to 700,000 clones in total; less than 95% of them show up just once. The top ten clones comprise 30% to 40% of the sample. Specimen: memory CD8+ T cells from PBMCs. The cell subset or site label on this specimen signifies: CD45RO+ cells pooled with CCR7-negative TemRA cells. The receptors were gathered from a man aged 18 to 30 in good health. Some clones in this sample may be carry-over from other donors' samples.

The V gene is TRBV18, the J gene TRBJ1-2, with 11 nucleotides matching TRBD1. The CDR3 runs 14 residues. Per the germline V gene, CDR1 is KGHSH and CDR2 is LQKENI. The V and J ends lost 3 bases and 6 bases, in that order; junction bases with no gene match: 3. The CDR3: CASSPPGQGDGYTF. The CDR3 nucleotides read TGTGCCAGCTCACCCCCGGGACAGGGGGATGGCTACACCTTC.

This clone was observed a few times. The gene calls are TRBV11-2 and TRBJ1-1; 7 nucleotides align to TRBD1. V shed 1 base, J shed 4 bases, and the junction held 9 bases outside the gene matches. Per the germline V gene, CDR1 is SGHAT and CDR2 is FQNNGV. The CDR3 loop spans 16 amino acids. The CDR3 DNA follows: TGTGCCAGCAGCTTAGTAATGGGACAGCCGCTCACTGAAGCTTTCTTT. Amino acid sequence: CASSLVMGQPLTEAFF.

V and J are TRBV4-1 and TRBJ2-2; D ambiguous. CDR3 length: 14 residues. Germline CDR1 MGHRA, CDR2 YSYEKL. Trimming took off 2 bases at V and 6 bases at J, with 10 bases between the two ends. The CDR3 region has the DNA TGCGCCAGCAGCCAACGGTCTGGGGCCGGGGAGCTGTTTTTT. Translated: CASSQRSGAGELFF.

This rearrangement joins TRBV16 to TRBJ1-2; D is uncertain. The CDR3 covers 13 residues. V lost 7 bases, J lost 8 bases, and 17 bases lay in between. Germline V lookup: CDR1 KGHSY, CDR2 FQNENV. CDR3 in DNA: TGTGCCAGCATAAGTGGGAGCCTTCAGGGCTACACCTTC. This codes for CASISGSLQGYTF.

The chain couples TRBV5-4 to TRBJ1-6; D unclear. Trimming left V 0 bases short and J 0 bases short, with 10 bases between. The germline CDR1 and CDR2 sequences are SGHNT and YYREEE (reference sequence). CDR3 length equals 17 residues. The CDR3 region is CASSLDGPSSYNSPLHF. In DNA form, the CDR3 reads TGTGCCAGCAGCTTGGACGGACCCAGCTCCTATAATTCACCCCTCCACTTT.

This chain joins TRBV9 and TRBJ2-7; 7 nucleotides match TRBD1. J gave up 3 bases and V 0 bases, and 15 bases lay outside the gene matches. The germline V gene encodes CDR1 SGDLS and CDR2 YYNGEE. This CDR3 is 18 amino acids long. CDR3 loop: CASSVELNLGTENYEQYF. CDR3 DNA: TGTGCCAGCAGCGTAGAACTCAACCTTGGGACAGAGAACTACGAGCAGTACTTC.

J is TRBJ2-7 and V is TRBV7-2; no definite D call. Germline loops: CDR1 SGHTA, CDR2 FQGNSA. The CDR3 has 14 amino acids. V gave up 1 base and J gave up 1 base, with 8 bases separating them. CDR3 sequence reads: CASSLGVRSYEQYF. The CDR3 nucleotides read TGTGCCAGCAGCTTAGGGGTAAGATCCTACGAGCAGTACTTC. The variable domain in full, completed from reference TRBV7-2 and TRBJ2-7, reads GAGVSQSPSNKVTEKGKDVELRCDPISGHTALYWYRQSLGQGLEFLIYFQGNSAPDKSGLPSDRFSAERTGGSVSTLTIQRTQQEDSAVYLCASSLGVRSYEQYFGPGTRLTVT.

The chain carries TRBV2 and TRBJ2-7; TRBD1 matches 8 bases. V was clipped by 6 bases and J by 7 bases; unmatched bases: 11. From germline, CDR1 is SNHLY and CDR2 FYNNEI. The CDR3 has 14 amino acids. The CDR3 region has the DNA TGTGCCAGCAGAGACAGGGGACTGCCTTGGGAGCAGTACTTC. This sequence encodes CASRDRGLPWEQYF.

The rearrangement links TRBV7-9 to TRBJ2-5; TRBD1 agrees at 11 bases. The germline CDR1 and CDR2 sequences are SEHNR and FQNEAQ (reference sequence). CDR3 length: 15 amino acids. J gave up 5 bases and V 5 bases, and 7 bases lay outside the gene matches. The CDR3 region is CASSVGTGGPETQYF. In nucleotides, the CDR3 is TGTGCCAGCAGCGTGGGGACAGGGGGTCCCGAGACCCAGTACTTC.

Details on this clone: In the same sample, other DNA sequences code for this CDR3. This rearrangement joins TRBV19 to TRBJ2-3; the match to TRBD1 covers 8 bases. The germline V gene encodes CDR1 LNHDA and CDR2 SQIVND (reference sequence). J lost 0 bases, V lost 6 bases, and 5 bases had no gene match. The length of the CDR3 is 15 residues. The CDR3, as DNA: TGTGCCAGTAGCCTCCGGGACAGGAGCACAGATACGCAGTATTTT. This encodes CASSLRDRSTDTQYF.

The chain employs TRBV12-1 and TRBJ2-7; TRBD1, as called in the table, went unchecked against the DNA. TRBV12-1 is assigned pseudogene status. The CDR3 has 15 residues. CDR3 DNA: TGTGCCAGCAGCTCTCCGGGACAGGGTGTGTACGAGCAGTACTTC. Translating it yields CASSSPGQGVYEQYF.

This chain connects TRBV2 to TRBJ1-6; 7 bases are a match to TRBD1. After removal of 6 bases from V and 8 bases from J, the junction contained 16 bases not matched to a gene. Germline CDR1 and CDR2: SNHLY and FYNNEI. The CDR3 runs 17 residues. The CDR3 reads CASRGQSLGFGDSPLHF. The CDR3 nucleotides are TGTGCCAGCAGGGGACAGAGTCTGGGCTTTGGGGATTCACCCCTCCACTTT.

Concerning this clone: The sample contains more than one DNA sequence encoding this CDR3. The chain has TRBV5-6 and TRBJ2-5; no clear D. The germline V gene has CDR1 SGHDT and CDR2 YYEEEE. This CDR3 spans 13 amino acids. Trimming removed 0 bases from V and 3 bases from J, with 6 bases in between. The CDR3 DNA reads TGTGCCAGCAGCTTGGGTGGCGAAGAGACCCAGTACTTC. Amino acids: CASSLGGEETQYF. Full variable domain (remainder filled in from reference TRBV5-6 and TRBJ2-5): DAGVTQSPTHLIKTRGQQVTLRCSPKSGHDTVSWYQQALGQGPQFIFQYYEEEERQRGNFPDRFSGHQFPNYSSELNVNALLLGDSALYLCASSLGGEETQYFGPGTRLLVL.